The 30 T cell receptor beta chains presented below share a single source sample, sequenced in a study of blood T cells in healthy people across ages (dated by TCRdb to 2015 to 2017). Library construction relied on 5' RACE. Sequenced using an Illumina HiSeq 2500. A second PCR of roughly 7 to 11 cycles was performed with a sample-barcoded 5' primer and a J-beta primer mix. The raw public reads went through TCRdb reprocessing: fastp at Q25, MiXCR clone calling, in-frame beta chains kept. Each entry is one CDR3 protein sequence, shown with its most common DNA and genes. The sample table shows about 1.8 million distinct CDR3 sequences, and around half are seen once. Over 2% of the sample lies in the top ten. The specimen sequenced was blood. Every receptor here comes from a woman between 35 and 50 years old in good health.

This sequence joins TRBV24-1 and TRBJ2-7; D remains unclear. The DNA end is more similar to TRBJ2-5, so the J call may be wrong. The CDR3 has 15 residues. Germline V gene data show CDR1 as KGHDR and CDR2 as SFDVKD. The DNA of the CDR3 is TGTGCCACCAGTGATCCAAACACCTTCCAAGAGACCCAGTACTTC. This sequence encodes CATSDPNTFQETQYF.

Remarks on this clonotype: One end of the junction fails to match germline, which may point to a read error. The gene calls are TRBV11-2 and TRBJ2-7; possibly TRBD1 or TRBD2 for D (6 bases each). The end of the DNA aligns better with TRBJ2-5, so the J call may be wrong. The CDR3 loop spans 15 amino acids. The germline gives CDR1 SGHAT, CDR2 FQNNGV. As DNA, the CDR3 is TGTGTCAGCAGTCCGTCCGGGGGCTTGTTGGAGACCCAGTACTTC. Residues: CVSSPSGGLLETQYF.

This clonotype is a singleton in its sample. Here the CDR3 DNA reads TGTGCCACCAGCAGAGATGGGGAGGGAATTACCGGGCAGTTCTTC. As protein: CATSRDGEGITGQFF. The chain joins TRBV15 to TRBJ2-1; 7 nucleotides align to TRBD2. V lost 0 bases and J lost 12; bases outside the gene matches: 11. This CDR3 has 15 residues. CDR1 is LNHNV and CDR2 is YYDKDF in the germline V gene (reference sequence).

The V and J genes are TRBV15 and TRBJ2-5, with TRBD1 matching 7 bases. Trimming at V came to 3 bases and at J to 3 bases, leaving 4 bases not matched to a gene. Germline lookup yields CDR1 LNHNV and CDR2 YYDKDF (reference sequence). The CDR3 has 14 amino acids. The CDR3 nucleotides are TGTGCCACCAGCAGGGGACAGAGCGAAGAGACCCAGTACTTC. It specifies CATSRGQSEETQYF.

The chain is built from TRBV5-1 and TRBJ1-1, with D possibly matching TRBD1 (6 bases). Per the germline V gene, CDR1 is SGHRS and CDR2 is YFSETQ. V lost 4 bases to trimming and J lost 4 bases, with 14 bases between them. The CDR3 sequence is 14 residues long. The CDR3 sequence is CASSQGSPGTEAFF. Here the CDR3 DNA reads TGCGCCAGCAGCCAGGGGTCCCCGGGCACTGAAGCTTTCTTT.

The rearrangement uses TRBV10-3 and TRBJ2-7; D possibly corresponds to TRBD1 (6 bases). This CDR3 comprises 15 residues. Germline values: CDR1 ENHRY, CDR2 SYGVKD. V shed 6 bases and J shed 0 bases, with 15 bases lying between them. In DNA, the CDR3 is TGTGCCATCAGCCCCGGGACACCAGGCTCCTACGAGCAGTACTTC. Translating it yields CAISPGTPGSYEQYF.

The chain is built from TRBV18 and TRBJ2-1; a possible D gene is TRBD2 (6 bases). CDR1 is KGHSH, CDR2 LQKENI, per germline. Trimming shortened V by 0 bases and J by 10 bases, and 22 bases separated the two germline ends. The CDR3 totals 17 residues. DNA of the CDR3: TGTGCCAGCTCACCACCCCTCGGGGCGGGACCCTCCTACGAGCAGTTCTTC. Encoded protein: CASSPPLGAGPSYEQFF.

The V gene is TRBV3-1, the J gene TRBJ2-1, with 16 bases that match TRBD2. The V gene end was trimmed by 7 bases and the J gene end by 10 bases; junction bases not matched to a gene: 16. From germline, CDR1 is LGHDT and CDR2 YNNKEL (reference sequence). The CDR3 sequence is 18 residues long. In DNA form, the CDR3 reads TGTGCCAGCACCCTCCTCGGGACTAGCGGGGGGGCGGGTCGAGAGCAGTTCTTC. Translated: CASTLLGTSGGAGREQFF.

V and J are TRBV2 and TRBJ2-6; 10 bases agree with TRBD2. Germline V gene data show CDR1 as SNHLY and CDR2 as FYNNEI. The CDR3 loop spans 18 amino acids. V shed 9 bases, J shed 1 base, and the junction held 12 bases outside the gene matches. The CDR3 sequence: CASSGLAGEISGANVLTF. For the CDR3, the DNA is TGTGCCAGTAGCGGTCTAGCGGGGGAAATTTCTGGGGCCAACGTCCTGACTTTC.

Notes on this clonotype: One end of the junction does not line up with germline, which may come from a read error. Written as DNA, the CDR3 is TGTGCCAGCGGTTTAGGCAGGACGTATGGCTACACCTTC. Protein sequence: CASGLGRTYGYTF. The chain uses TRBV12-3 or TRBV12-4 and TRBJ1-2; D remains ambiguous. The CDR3 loop spans 13 amino acids.

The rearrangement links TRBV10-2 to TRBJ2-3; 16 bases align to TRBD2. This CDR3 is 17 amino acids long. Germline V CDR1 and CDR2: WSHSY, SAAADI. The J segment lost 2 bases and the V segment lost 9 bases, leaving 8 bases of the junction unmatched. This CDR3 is CASTGLAGGSPTDTQYF. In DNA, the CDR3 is TGCGCCAGTACGGGACTAGCGGGGGGGAGCCCCACAGATACGCAGTATTTT.

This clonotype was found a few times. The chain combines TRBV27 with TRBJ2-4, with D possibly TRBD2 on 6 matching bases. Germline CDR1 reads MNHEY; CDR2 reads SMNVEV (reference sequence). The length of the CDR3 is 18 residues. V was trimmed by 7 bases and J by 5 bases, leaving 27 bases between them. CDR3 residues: CASTQFDRMGRKENIQYF. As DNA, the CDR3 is TGTGCCAGCACCCAGTTCGACCGAATGGGGAGGAAGGAAAACATTCAGTACTTC.

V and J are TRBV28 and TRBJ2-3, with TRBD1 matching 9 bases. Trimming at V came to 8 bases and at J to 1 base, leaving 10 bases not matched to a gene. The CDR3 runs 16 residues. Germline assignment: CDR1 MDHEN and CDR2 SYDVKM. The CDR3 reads CASPSTRTGGTDTQYF. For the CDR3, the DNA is TGTGCCAGCCCATCCACGAGGACAGGGGGCACAGATACGCAGTATTTT.

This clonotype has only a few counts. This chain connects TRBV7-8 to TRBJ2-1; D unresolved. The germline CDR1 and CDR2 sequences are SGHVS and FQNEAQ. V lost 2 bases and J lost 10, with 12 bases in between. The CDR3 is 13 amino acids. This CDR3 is CASSLQSSDEQFF. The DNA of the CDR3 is TGTGCCAGCAGCTTACAGAGCTCAGACGAGCAGTTCTTC.

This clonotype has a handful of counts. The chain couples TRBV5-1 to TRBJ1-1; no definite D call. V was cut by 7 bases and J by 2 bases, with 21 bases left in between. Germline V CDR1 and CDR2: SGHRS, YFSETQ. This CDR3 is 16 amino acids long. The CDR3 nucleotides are TGCGCCAGCCAATTTAACTCCGGACGGTCAAACACTGAAGCTTTCTTT. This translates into CASQFNSGRSNTEAFF.

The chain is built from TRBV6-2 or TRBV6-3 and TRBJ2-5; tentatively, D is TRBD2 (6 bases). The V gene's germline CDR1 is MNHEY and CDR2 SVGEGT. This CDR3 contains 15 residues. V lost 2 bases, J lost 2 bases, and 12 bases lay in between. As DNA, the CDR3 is TGTGCCAGCAGTTACGGGGACTTAACACAAGAGACCCAGTACTTC. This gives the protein CASSYGDLTQETQYF.

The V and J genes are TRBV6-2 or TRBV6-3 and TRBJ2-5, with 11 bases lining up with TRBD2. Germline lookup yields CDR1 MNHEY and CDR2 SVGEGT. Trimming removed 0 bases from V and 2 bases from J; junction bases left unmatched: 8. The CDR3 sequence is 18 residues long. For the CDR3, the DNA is TGTGCCAGCAGTTACTCGAAGACTAGCGGGGCATATCAAGAGACCCAGTACTTC. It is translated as CASSYSKTSGAYQETQYF.

The CDR3 loop reads CSARDLEEIYSNQPQHF. The CDR3 DNA follows: TGCAGTGCTAGAGATCTCGAGGAAATCTATAGCAATCAGCCCCAGCATTTT. The chain uses TRBV20-1 and TRBJ1-5; D is unclear. The CDR3 runs 17 residues. V was trimmed by 0 bases and J by 0 bases, leaving 15 bases between them. Looked up from germline, CDR1 is DFQATT and CDR2 is SNEGSKA (reference sequence).

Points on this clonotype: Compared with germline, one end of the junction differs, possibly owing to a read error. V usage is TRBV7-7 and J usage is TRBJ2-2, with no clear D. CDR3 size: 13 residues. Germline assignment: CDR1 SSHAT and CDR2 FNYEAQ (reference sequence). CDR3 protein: CASSQPGTGELFF. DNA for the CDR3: TGTGCTAGCAGCCAGCCGGGCACCGGGGAGCTGTTTTTT.

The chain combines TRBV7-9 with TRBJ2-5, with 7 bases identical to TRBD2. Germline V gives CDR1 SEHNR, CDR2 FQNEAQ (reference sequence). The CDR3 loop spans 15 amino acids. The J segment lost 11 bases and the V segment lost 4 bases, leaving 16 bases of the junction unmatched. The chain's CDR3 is CASSSLTSTGDEQYF. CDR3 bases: TGTGCCAGCAGCTCTCTGACTAGCACGGGCGATGAGCAGTACTTC.

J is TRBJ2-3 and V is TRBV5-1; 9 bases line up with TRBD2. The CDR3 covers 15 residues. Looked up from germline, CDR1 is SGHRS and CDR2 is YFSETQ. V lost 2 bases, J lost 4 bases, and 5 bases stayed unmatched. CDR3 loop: CASSFSGLAPDTQYF. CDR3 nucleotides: TGCGCCAGCAGCTTCTCGGGACTAGCTCCAGATACGCAGTATTTT. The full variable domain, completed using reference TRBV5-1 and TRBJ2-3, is KAGVTQTPRYLIKTRGQQVTLSCSPISGHRSVSWYQQTPGQGLQFLFEYFSETQRNKGNFPGRFSGRQFSNSRSEMNVSTLELGDSALYLCASSFSGLAPDTQYFGPGTRLTVL.

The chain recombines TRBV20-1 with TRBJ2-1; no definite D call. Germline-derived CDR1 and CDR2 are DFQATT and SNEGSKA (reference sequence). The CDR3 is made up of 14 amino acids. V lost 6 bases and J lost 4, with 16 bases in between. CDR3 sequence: CSARQREWYNEQFF. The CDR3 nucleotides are TGCAGTGCCAGGCAAAGGGAATGGTACAATGAGCAGTTCTTC.

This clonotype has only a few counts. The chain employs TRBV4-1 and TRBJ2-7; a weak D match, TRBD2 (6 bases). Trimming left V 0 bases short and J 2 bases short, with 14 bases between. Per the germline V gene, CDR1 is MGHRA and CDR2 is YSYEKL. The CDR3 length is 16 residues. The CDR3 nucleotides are TGCGCCAGCAGCCAAGATCTCGGGGGTTCTGCCTACGAGCAGTACTTC. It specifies CASSQDLGGSAYEQYF.

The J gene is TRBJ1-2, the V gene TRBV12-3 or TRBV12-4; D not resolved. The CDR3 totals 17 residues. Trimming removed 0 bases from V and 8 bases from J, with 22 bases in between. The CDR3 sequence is CASSLALQWSGIWGYTF. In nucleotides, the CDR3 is TGTGCCAGCAGTTTAGCGCTACAGTGGTCCGGCATTTGGGGCTACACCTTC.

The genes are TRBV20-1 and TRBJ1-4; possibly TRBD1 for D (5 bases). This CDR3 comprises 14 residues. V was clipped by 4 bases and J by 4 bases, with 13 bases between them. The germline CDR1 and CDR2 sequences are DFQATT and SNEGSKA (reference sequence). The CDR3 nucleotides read TGCAGTGCTATACAGGCTCTGGGTAATGAAAAACTGTTTTTT. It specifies CSAIQALGNEKLFF.

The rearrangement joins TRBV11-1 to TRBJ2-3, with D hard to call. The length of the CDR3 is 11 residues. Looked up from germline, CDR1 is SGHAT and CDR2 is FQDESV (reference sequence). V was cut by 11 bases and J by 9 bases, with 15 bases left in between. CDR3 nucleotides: TGTGCCTCCCGGGCAGGTATCACGCAGTATTTT. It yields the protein CASRAGITQYF. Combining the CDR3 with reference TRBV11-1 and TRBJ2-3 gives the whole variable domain EAEVAQSPRYKITEKSQAVAFWCDPISGHATLYWYRQILGQGPELLVQFQDESVVDDSQLPKDRFSAERLKGVDSTLKIQPAELGDSAMYLCASRAGITQYFGPGTRLTVL.

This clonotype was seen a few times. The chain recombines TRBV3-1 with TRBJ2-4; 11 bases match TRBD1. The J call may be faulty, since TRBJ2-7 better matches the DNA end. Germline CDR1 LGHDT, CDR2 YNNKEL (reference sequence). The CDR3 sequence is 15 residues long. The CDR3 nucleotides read TGTGCCAGCAGCCGTGCCGGGACAGGGGGCTACGAGCAGTACTTC. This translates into CASSRAGTGGYEQYF.

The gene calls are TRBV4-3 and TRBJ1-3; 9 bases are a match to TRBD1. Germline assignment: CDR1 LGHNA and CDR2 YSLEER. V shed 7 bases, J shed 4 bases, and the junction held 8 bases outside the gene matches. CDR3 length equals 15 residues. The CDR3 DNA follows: TGCGCCAGCACCCCGACAGGGGGGCCAGGAAACACCATATATTTT. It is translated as CASTPTGGPGNTIYF.

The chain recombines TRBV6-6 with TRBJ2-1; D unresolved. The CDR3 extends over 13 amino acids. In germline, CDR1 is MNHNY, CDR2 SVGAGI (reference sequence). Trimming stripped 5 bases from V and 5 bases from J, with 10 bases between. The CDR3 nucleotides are TGTGCCAGCAGTCCCCAGGTAGACAATGAGCAGTTCTTC. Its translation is CASSPQVDNEQFF.

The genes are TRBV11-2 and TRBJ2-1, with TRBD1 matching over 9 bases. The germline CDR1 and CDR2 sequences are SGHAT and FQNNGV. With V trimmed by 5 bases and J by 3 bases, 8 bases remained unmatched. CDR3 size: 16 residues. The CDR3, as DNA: TGTGCCAGCAGCGCCCGGGACAGGGAATTCTACAATGAGCAGTTCTTC. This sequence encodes CASSARDREFYNEQFF.